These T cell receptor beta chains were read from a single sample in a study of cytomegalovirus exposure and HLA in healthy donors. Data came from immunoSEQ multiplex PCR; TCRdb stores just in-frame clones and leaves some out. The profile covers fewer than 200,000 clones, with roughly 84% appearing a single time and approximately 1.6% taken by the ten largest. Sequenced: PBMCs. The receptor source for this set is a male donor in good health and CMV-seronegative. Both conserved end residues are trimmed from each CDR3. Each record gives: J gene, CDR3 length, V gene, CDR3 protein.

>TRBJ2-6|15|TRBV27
ASSLFAGRSGANVLT
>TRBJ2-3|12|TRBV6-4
ASRAGQGADTQY
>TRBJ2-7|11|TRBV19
ASTGTLSYEQY
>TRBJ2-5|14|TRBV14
ASSQGGSGSGKTQY
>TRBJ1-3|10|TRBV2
ASREGSNTTY
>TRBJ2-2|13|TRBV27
ASSYRVEWTGELF
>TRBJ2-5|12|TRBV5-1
ASSRGEWGETQY
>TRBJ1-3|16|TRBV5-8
ASSFLLSGTASGNTIY
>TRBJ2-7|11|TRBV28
ASSYRVSYEQY
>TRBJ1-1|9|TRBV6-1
ASSLITEAF
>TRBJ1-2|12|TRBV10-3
AISQAEGPYGYT